This T cell receptor beta chain was obtained from a study of identical twins (dated by TCRdb to between 2015 and 2016). Notes on the research overall: To test whether fetal clonotypes persist, the study used deep sequencing on TCR alpha and beta repertoires from monozygotic twins, unrelated adults of various ages, and cord blood. To rule out contamination, replicate twin experiments were performed at different times with different library preparation protocols.

This clonotype was detected ten times or more. Its antigen is still unknown. No quality values exist for individual bases; no much larger clone is one base distant. Library preparation used 5' RACE. TCRdb shows the sequencer as Illumina HiSeq 2000. Template switching added a universal primer binding site, and the final cDNA carried a unique molecular identifier that allowed TCR cDNA molecules to be counted accurately. Specific primers in the conserved constant-segment region were used to synthesize first-strand cDNA for TCR alpha and beta chains. To control for contamination, every cDNA library was double barcoded, receiving both a SMART-Mk sample barcode and Illumina barcodes. TruSeq adapter sequences along with Illumina sample barcodes were introduced in two successive PCR steps. TCR alpha and beta cDNA libraries were sequenced on the Illumina HiSeq platform with custom primers. The authors processed their data as follows. Raw reads were processed with MiGEC to extract unique molecular identifiers, and MiXCR was used to determine CDR3 positions. Recombination models were inferred per individual with the repgenHMM and IGoR tools using an EM algorithm. Shared clonotype analysis was performed with the tcR package in R, normalizing sharing by the product of cloneset sizes. To study raw recombination without the effects of thymic and clonal selection, out-of-frame nonproductive sequences were analyzed. TCRdb applied fastp at Q25 and MiXCR to the public reads, then kept only in-frame beta chains. Entries are consolidated by CDR3 protein sequence, retaining the most common genes and DNA. V and J calls and clone size were set by TCRdb, not the authors. The sample includes 200,000 to 250,000 distinct CDR3 sequences, with 10% to 15% observed a single time. The ten most abundant clones make up more than 3.5% of the sample.

V is reduced by 0 bases and J by 1 base, leaving a spacing of 13 bases between them. In the germline V gene, CDR1 corresponds to SGHRS and CDR2 to YFSETQ. The CDR3 numbers 16 residues from cysteine through phenylalanine. CDR3 DNA is the only sequence kept; it has 48 bases, read in frame from the first base. Every donor was a healthy Caucasian. Three pairs of female monozygotic twins, all aged roughly 18 to 29 years, made up the twin cohort. Using Miltenyi CD45RO+ enrichment and human naive T-cell isolation kits, memory (CD45RO+) and naive T cells were isolated from PBMC. Beyond this particular receptor, the publication reports: A weaker excess of twin sharing was found in beta out-of-frame sequences because the signal-to-noise ratio was lowered by fewer shared sequences. Compared with coincidental sharing between unrelated individuals, out-of-frame TCR alpha sequences shared between twins showed an excess of sequences with low generation probability. Because the same donors could not be followed over many years, the conclusions relied on cross-sectional statistical analysis. In monozygotic twins, recombination models systematically underestimated out-of-frame TCR alpha sharing, but the models matched the sharing seen between unrelated individuals. Abundant cord blood beta clonotypes carried fewer insertions; young adult naive repertoires showed a weaker similar trend, while memory repertoires showed none. Zero-insertion analyses could be partly confounded by invariant T cells such as MAIT and iNKT, though diverse VJ usage argued against such confounding for most clonotypes.

These same data were also listed under a study on yellow fever vaccine responses in identical twins. Taken from the second paper: According to the authors, in identical twins the way T cells responded to vaccination appeared partly convergent and partly personalized. The study precisely tracked vaccine-responding T cell clones in identical twins.

The TCR sequence derives from a young woman in good health. The sequence joins TRBV5-1 to TRBJ1-1; the D region possibly corresponds to TRBD1 (6 bases align). The specimen was memory (CD45RO+) T cells sorted from blood. In the paper's terms, the cell subset or site label means: CD45RO+ enriched T cells. The CDR3 sequence is CASSLVGGQGNTEAFF. The nucleotides read TGCGCCAGCAGCTTGGTCGGGGGCCAAGGGAACACTGAAGCTTTCTTT.